A selection of T cell receptor beta chains follows, all from one sample in a study of beta chain features in type 1 diabetes. Some clones are missing from TCRdb's copy, which holds only in-frame ones; the method was immunoSEQ multiplex PCR. Of some 220,000 clones listed, roughly 10% are singletons. The sequenced material came from central memory CD4+ T cells from blood. Receptors originate from a man between 18 and 29 years old in good health. The CDR3 runs from the conserved cysteine through the conserved F or W. The D gene is left open where the match is weak. A row's size may be missing; if present it is once, few, many or a size class.

>19|TRBJ2-1|-|TRBD2|TRBV30
CAWSVRLGVAGALVGEQFF
TGTGCCTGGAGTGTACGACTTGGGGTAGCGGGAGCTTTAGTTGGTGAGCAGTTCTTC
>18|TRBJ2-6|few|-|TRBV25-1
CASSGWDRDLSGANVLTF
TGTGCCAGCAGTGGTTGGGATCGGGATCTCTCTGGGGCCAACGTCCTGACTTTC
>13|TRBJ2-7|few|TRBD2|TRBV18
CASSAGVAYEQYF
TGTGCCAGCTCTGCGGGAGTCGCGTACGAGCAGTACTTC
>13|TRBJ1-5|-|-|TRBV5-1
CASSFNLQGPQHF
TGCGCCAGCAGCTTCAATCTTCAGGGGCCTCAGCATTTT
>13|TRBJ1-1|few|-|TRBV30
CAWSRGLGAEAFF
TGTGCCTGGAGTAGAGGCCTAGGGGCTGAAGCTTTCTTT
>14|TRBJ2-7|few|-|TRBV23-1
CASSQSSHSYEQYF
TGCGCCAGCAGTCAATCCAGCCACTCCTACGAGCAGTACTTC
>17|TRBJ2-7|-|TRBD2|TRBV13
CASSPRGTSGLSYEQYF
TGTGCCAGCAGCCCTAGGGGGACTAGCGGCCTCTCCTACGAGCAGTACTTC
>15|TRBJ2-7|many|-|TRBV7-2
CASSEDMQSSYEQYF
TGTGCCAGCAGCGAGGACATGCAGAGCTCCTACGAGCAGTACTTC
>15|TRBJ2-1|few|TRBD1|TRBV6-5
CASSYSEGAGNEQFF
TGTGCCAGCAGTTACTCAGAGGGGGCAGGAAATGAGCAGTTCTTC
>15|TRBJ2-7|many|-|TRBV11-2
CASSLEGVGVYEQYF
TGTGCCAGCAGCTTAGAAGGGGTGGGAGTTTACGAGCAGTACTTC
>14|TRBJ1-4|few|-|TRBV9
CASSPLRRVEKLFF
TGTGCCAGCAGCCCCCTACGCAGAGTTGAAAAACTGTTTTTT
>12|TRBJ2-1|few|TRBD2|TRBV6-1
CASSVLAGGQFF
TGTGCCAGCAGTGTACTAGCGGGAGGGCAGTTCTTC
>11|TRBJ1-6|few|-|TRBV30
CAWSLGGFLHF
TGTGCCTGGTCCTTGGGGGGCTTCCTCCACTTT
>14|TRBJ1-1|many|-|TRBV15
CATSKGTLDTEAFF
TGTGCCACCAGCAAGGGGACATTGGACACTGAAGCTTTCTTT
>16|TRBJ1-5|few|TRBD1|TRBV4-2
CASSQEHRGGNQPQHF
TGTGCCAGCAGCCAAGAACACAGGGGCGGGAATCAGCCCCAGCATTTT
>15|TRBJ2-2|few|TRBD2|TRBV7-9
CASSLGLAKTGELFF
TGTGCCAGCAGCTTAGGACTAGCGAAAACCGGGGAGCTGTTTTTT
>14|TRBJ2-5|few|-|TRBV5-6
CASSFVRGEETQYF
TGTGCCAGCAGCTTCGTCAGGGGGGAAGAGACCCAGTACTTC
>15|TRBJ2-7|many|TRBD1|TRBV28
CASSPPGQGFHEQYF
TGTGCCAGCAGTCCTCCGGGACAGGGGTTCCACGAGCAGTACTTC
>15|TRBJ1-3|few|-|TRBV30
CAWNAFELSGNTIYF
TGTGCCTGGAACGCTTTTGAGCTCTCTGGAAACACCATATATTTT
>12|TRBJ2-5|many|-|TRBV7-6
CASSLRGETQYF
TGTGCCAGCAGCCTGAGGGGGGAGACCCAGTACTTC
>15|TRBJ2-1|-|TRBD2|TRBV6-1
CASSERLAGFNEQFF
TGTGCCAGCAGTGAACGACTAGCGGGGTTCAATGAGCAGTTCTTC
>15|TRBJ1-5|few|TRBD1|TRBV11-2
CASSLGLQGNQPQHF
TGTGCCAGCAGCTTAGGGCTACAGGGGAATCAGCCCCAGCATTTT
>17|TRBJ2-7|few|TRBD2|TRBV9
CASSATSPSGSAREQYF
TGTGCCAGCAGCGCAACTAGCCCTAGCGGGAGTGCGCGCGAGCAGTACTTC
>14|TRBJ2-3|-|-|TRBV5-1
CASSLGLRPDTQYF
TGCGCCAGCAGCTTGGGACTTCGTCCGGATACGCAGTATTTT
>13|TRBJ2-1|many|-|TRBV7-2
CASSLAGSNEQFF
TGTGCCAGCAGCTTAGCCGGGTCCAATGAGCAGTTCTTC
>13|TRBJ1-1|many|-|TRBV6-1
CASVEGQRTEAFF
TGTGCCAGCGTGGAGGGGCAGAGGACTGAAGCTTTCTTT
>14|TRBJ2-5|-|-|TRBV30
CAWRKGDSRETQYF
TGTGCCTGGAGAAAGGGGGACTCGAGAGAGACCCAGTACTTC
>12|TRBJ1-1|-|-|TRBV11-2
CASRPSGSEAFF
TGTGCCAGCCGCCCTTCCGGCTCTGAAGCTTTCTTT
>13|TRBJ1-1|few|-|TRBV7-8
CASSFGSGTKAFF
TGTGCCAGCAGCTTCGGGTCGGGGACGAAAGCTTTCTTT
>14|TRBJ2-5|few|-|TRBV27
CASSPHISRETQYF
TGTGCCAGCAGTCCCCACATATCCCGGGAGACCCAGTACTTC
>13|TRBJ2-5|few|-|TRBV4-3
CASSRGFQETQYF
TGCGCCAGCAGCCGGGGGTTTCAAGAGACCCAGTACTTC
>14|TRBJ2-4|few|-|TRBV27
CASSLQGGKNIQYF
TGTGCCAGCAGTTTACAGGGGGGGAAAAACATTCAGTACTTC